This entry features one T cell receptor beta chain sequence. Per the original data handling: Using reference gene primer amplification, nucleated cell counts were estimated. Method: immunoSEQ multiplex PCR; TCRdb's copy keeps in-frame clones and lacks some. From that table come the V and J calls and clone size; the DNA was used to work out D and trimming. This table has about 240,000 clones, approximately 80% appearing once. V lost 4 bases, J lost 8 bases, and 5 bases stayed unmatched. The CDR3 has 13 residues. Germline V CDR1 and CDR2: SGHRS, YFSETQ. This specimen comes from a study of blood T cell repertoires in COVID-19.

The sequenced sample consisted of peripheral blood. This sequence joins TRBV5-1 and TRBJ1-2, with 10 nucleotides matching TRBD1. This receptor was taken from a woman aged 80 or over with COVID-19, enrolled during active disease. CDR3 coding DNA: TGCGCCAGCAGCCTCGGGACAGGGGCCGGCTACACCTTC. It translates to CASSLGTGAGYTF. The variable domain in full, completed from reference TRBV5-1 and TRBJ1-2, reads KAGVTQTPRYLIKTRGQQVTLSCSPISGHRSVSWYQQTPGQGLQFLFEYFSETQRNKGNFPGRFSGRQFSNSRSEMNVSTLELGDSALYLCASSLGTGAGYTFGSGTRLTVV.